The present T cell receptor beta chain was sequenced within a study of cytotoxic CD8 clonotypes in ibrutinib-treated CLL. The CDR3 consists of 15 residues. V shed 0 bases and J 3 bases; nucleotides not matched to a gene: 0. Germline-derived CDR1 and CDR2 are SGHTA and FQGTGA. The planned depth of sequencing spanned 1 in 200,000 to 1 in 1 million T cells. TCRdb's table, derived via immunoSEQ multiplex PCR, lists solely in-frame clones and lacks some. Here the sample spans fewer than 35,000 clones, roughly 85% being singletons. This clone was found a few times. The starting material was PBMCs, obtained after 24 months of ibrutinib treatment. The receptor was isolated from a human donor with chronic lymphocytic leukemia. The rearrangement uses TRBV7-3 and TRBJ2-1, with TRBD2 identical over 9 bases. DNA for the CDR3: TGTGCCAGCAGCTTAACAGCGGGGGGCTACAATGAGCAGTTCTTC. This codes for CASSLTAGGYNEQFF.